The 17 T cell receptor beta chains below come from one sample, sequenced in a study of blood T cell repertoires in COVID-19. Sequenced by immunoSEQ multiplex PCR; TCRdb stores in-frame clones only, minus some. The sample contains around 46,000 clones, over 80% of which appear only once. The sample comprised peripheral blood. These receptors originate from an elderly woman with COVID-19, enrolled during active disease.

CDR3 nucleotides: TGTGCCAGCAGCGTAGTTCCGGGAGACACTGAAGCTTTCTTT. Its protein is CASSVVPGDTEAFF. The gene calls are TRBV9 and TRBJ1-1; D gene uncertain. The CDR3 runs 14 residues. The V gene lost 0 bases and the J gene lost 3 bases, with 9 bases spanning the gap. Germline loops: CDR1 SGDLS, CDR2 YYNGEE.

The J gene is TRBJ2-4, the V gene TRBV6-6; TRBD2 agrees at 9 bases. This CDR3 has 16 residues. Germline V CDR1 and CDR2: MNHNY, SVGAGI (reference sequence). J gave up 5 bases and V 2 bases, and 7 bases lay outside the gene matches. The CDR3 nucleotides read TGTGCCAGCAGTTACCGCCGCGGGGGGGTCCAAAACATTCAGTACTTC. Its translation: CASSYRRGGVQNIQYF.

This rearrangement joins TRBV5-5 to TRBJ2-2; TRBD2 matches at 13 bases. The CDR3 consists of 17 residues. With V trimmed by 4 bases and J by 7 bases, 10 bases remained unmatched. Germline V gives CDR1 SGHKS, CDR2 YYEKEE (reference sequence). CDR3 bases: TGTGCCAGCAGCGTGATACTAGCGGGAGGGGCCGTCGGGGAGCTGTTTTTT. It is translated as CASSVILAGGAVGELFF.

The chain joins TRBV5-4 to TRBJ2-7; 7 nucleotides align to TRBD1. The CDR3 runs 15 residues. With 4 bases clipped from V and 6 bases from J, the junction kept 13 bases outside the gene matches. In germline, CDR1 is SGHNT, CDR2 YYREEE (reference sequence). The CDR3 region has the DNA TGTGCCAGCAGCCCTGACAGGGCCTTAAGAGCCGAGCAGTACTTC. Translating gives CASSPDRALRAEQYF.

The chain combines TRBV5-8 with TRBJ1-1; D may be TRBD1 (6 bases). CDR1 and CDR2 from the germline V gene are SGHTS and YDEGEE. The V end was cut by 3 bases, the J end by 5 bases, with 17 bases between. The CDR3 runs 15 residues. CDR3 sequence: CASSSPGHYWTEAFF. CDR3 in DNA: TGTGCCAGCAGCTCACCGGGACACTATTGGACTGAAGCTTTCTTT.

This chain links TRBV7-3 with TRBJ2-7; D might be TRBD1 (6 bases). The CDR3 consists of 14 residues. Germline V gives CDR1 SGHTA, CDR2 FQGTGA. Trimming cost V 5 bases and J 6 bases, with 17 bases left between them. CDR3 in DNA: TGTGCCAGCAGCCTATCCGGGACATCGGGCGAGCAGTACTTC. Translated: CASSLSGTSGEQYF.

This clone has a handful of counts. The gene calls are TRBV18 and TRBJ1-2, with 9 nucleotides matching TRBD1. V lost 2 bases to trimming and J lost 8 bases; unmatched junction nucleotides: 3. The CDR3 has 13 amino acids. In germline, CDR1 is KGHSH, CDR2 LQKENI. CDR3 loop: CASSPGTGIGYTF. The CDR3 DNA is TGTGCCAGCTCACCAGGGACAGGGATCGGCTACACCTTC.

V is TRBV19 and J is TRBJ1-1; D might be TRBD1 (5 bases). The V end lost 2 bases, the J end lost 3 bases, and 13 bases lay between the germline ends. From germline, CDR1 is LNHDA and CDR2 SQIVND (reference sequence). The CDR3 has 15 residues. CDR3 sequence: CASSIQGRKYTEAFF. The DNA for the CDR3 is TGTGCCAGTAGTATACAGGGTAGGAAGTACACTGAAGCTTTCTTT. The variable domain in full, completed from reference TRBV19 and TRBJ1-1, reads DGGITQSPKYLFRKEGQNVTLSCEQNLNHDAMYWYRQDPGQGLRLIYYSQIVNDFQKGDIAEGYSVSREKKESFPLTVTSAQKNPTAFYLCASSIQGRKYTEAFFGQGTRLTVV.

The rearrangement links TRBV5-4 to TRBJ2-2, with unresolved D. This CDR3 is built from 15 residues. In germline, CDR1 is SGHNT, CDR2 YYREEE (reference sequence). The V and J ends lost 2 bases and 3 bases respectively, with 11 bases between them. CDR3 nucleotides: TGTGCCAGCAGCTTCCGCAGATCGCACACCGGGGAGCTGTTTTTT. Translating gives CASSFRRSHTGELFF.

The V gene is TRBV6-5, the J gene TRBJ1-1; TRBD1 agrees at 7 bases. V lost 4 bases and J lost 11; bases outside the gene matches: 13. The CDR3 sequence is 14 residues long. CDR1 MNHEY and CDR2 SVGAGI come from the germline V gene. The CDR3 sequence is CASSSLRQGSRAFF. The CDR3 region has the DNA TGTGCCAGCAGTTCCCTTCGACAGGGTAGTAGGGCTTTCTTT.

A single count supports this clone. An end of the junction does not agree with germline; a read error may underlie this. The chain carries TRBV28 and TRBJ1-2; TRBD1 matches 9 bases. CDR1 and CDR2 from the germline V gene are MDHEN and SYDVKM. The CDR3 length is 16 residues. The CDR3 loop is CASSAPRGGQGIGAPF. The CDR3 DNA is TGTGCCAGCAGTGCGCCGAGGGGGGGACAGGGTATTGGGGCCCCCTTC.

For the CDR3, the DNA is TGTGCCAGTAAACTGGGACAGGGGGCCGGGGAGCTGTTTTTT. This encodes CASKLGQGAGELFF. The chain uses TRBV19 and TRBJ2-2, with 11 bases identical to TRBD1. The trim removed 7 bases at V and 6 bases at J, leaving 4 bases unmatched. The CDR3 spans 14 residues. The V gene's germline CDR1 is LNHDA and CDR2 SQIVND (reference sequence).

J is TRBJ2-4 and V is TRBV2; 8 bases align to TRBD1. Trimming removed 4 bases from V and 2 bases from J; junction bases left unmatched: 4. Germline values: CDR1 SNHLY, CDR2 FYNNEI. The CDR3 sequence is 15 residues long. The CDR3 region is CASSVQGAPKNIQYF. CDR3 DNA sequence: TGTGCCAGCAGTGTCCAGGGGGCGCCCAAAAACATTCAGTACTTC.

CDR3 residues: CASSPVGGANSYEQYF. In DNA, the CDR3 is TGCGCCAGCAGCCCCGTGGGAGGGGCAAACTCCTACGAGCAGTACTTC. The J gene is TRBJ2-7, the V gene TRBV5-1; 7 nucleotides line up with TRBD2. The germline V gene has CDR1 SGHRS and CDR2 YFSETQ. The CDR3 is 16 amino acids. With 4 bases clipped from V and 0 bases from J, the junction kept 10 bases outside the gene matches. Together with reference TRBV5-1 and TRBJ2-7, the CDR3 gives the full variable domain: KAGVTQTPRYLIKTRGQQVTLSCSPISGHRSVSWYQQTPGQGLQFLFEYFSETQRNKGNFPGRFSGRQFSNSRSEMNVSTLELGDSALYLCASSPVGGANSYEQYFGPGTRLTVT.

This clone was observed a handful of times. V and J are TRBV29-1 and TRBJ2-7; D is possibly TRBD2 (5 bases). This CDR3 has 16 amino acids. V lost 1 base to trimming and J lost 2 bases, with 18 bases between them. The germline CDR1 and CDR2 sequences are SQVTM and ANQGSEA. The CDR3 spells CSVEGISGSLTYEQYF. DNA of the CDR3: TGCAGCGTTGAAGGAATTTCGGGGTCGCTTACCTACGAGCAGTACTTC.

The rearrangement uses TRBV11-3 and TRBJ2-1, with 8 bases aligning to TRBD2. The V segment lost 0 bases and the J segment 7 bases; nucleotides outside the gene matches: 8. Germline CDR1 reads SGHNT; CDR2 reads YENEEA. This CDR3 contains 16 residues. This CDR3 reads CASSLDPAGALNEQFF. DNA of the CDR3: TGTGCCAGCAGCTTAGATCCAGCGGGAGCTCTTAATGAGCAGTTCTTC.

The chain links TRBV27 to TRBJ1-2; 8 nucleotides match TRBD1. The CDR3 has 13 residues. In germline, CDR1 is MNHEY, CDR2 SMNVEV (reference sequence). V was clipped by 5 bases and J by 3 bases; unmatched bases: 2. The CDR3 loop reads CASSIQGDYGYTF. The CDR3 DNA reads as TGTGCCAGCAGTATACAGGGGGACTATGGCTACACCTTC.